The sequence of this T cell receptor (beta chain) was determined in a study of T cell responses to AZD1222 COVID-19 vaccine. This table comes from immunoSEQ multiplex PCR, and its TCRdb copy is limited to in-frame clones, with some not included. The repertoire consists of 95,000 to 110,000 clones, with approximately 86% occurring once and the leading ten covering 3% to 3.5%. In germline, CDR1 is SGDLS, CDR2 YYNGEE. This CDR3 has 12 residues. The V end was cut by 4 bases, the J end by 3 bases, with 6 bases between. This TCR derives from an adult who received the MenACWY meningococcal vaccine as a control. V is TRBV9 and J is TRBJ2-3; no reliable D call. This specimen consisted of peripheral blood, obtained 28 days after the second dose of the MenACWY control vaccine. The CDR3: CASSTLTDTQYF. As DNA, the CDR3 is TGTGCCAGCAGCACCCTGACAGATACGCAGTATTTT.